The rows below give T cell receptor beta chains drawn from one sample of a study of T cell responses to AZD1222 COVID-19 vaccine. Profiling relied on immunoSEQ multiplex PCR, and the TCRdb table lists in-frame clones only, not all of them. The data show 100,000 or so clones, 70% to 90% seen once. Material: peripheral blood, obtained 28 days after the second AZD1222 dose. The receptor source for this set is an adult who received the AZD1222 COVID-19 vaccine. The CDR3 runs from the conserved cysteine through the conserved F or W. A D gene is named only where the DNA matches it firmly. The size field is filled for only some rows; it gives once, few, many or a size class.

j_call | clone_size | v_call | d_call | cdr3_aa | cdr3_nt
TRBJ1-5 | . | TRBV15 | . | CATSRARDSNQPQHF | TGTGCCACCAGCAGAGCACGGGATAGCAATCAGCCCCAGCATTTT
TRBJ2-6 | . | TRBV5-4 | TRBD1 | CASSSPGQGFSGANVLTF | TGTGCCAGCAGCTCTCCGGGACAGGGATTTTCTGGGGCCAACGTCCTGACTTTC
TRBJ2-3 | . | TRBV3-1/TRBV3-2 | . | CASSQLWGDTQYF | TGTGCCAGCAGCCAACTATGGGGAGATACGCAGTATTTT
TRBJ1-2 | few | TRBV25-1 | . | CASSVGVGYTF | TGTGCCAGCAGTGTGGGGGTTGGCTACACCTTC
TRBJ2-7 | . | TRBV27 | . | CASSYEQYF | TGTGCCAGCAGTTACGAGCAGTACTTC
TRBJ2-7 | . | TRBV7-3 | TRBD1 | CASSMLTGGEQYF | TGTGCCAGCAGCATGTTGACAGGGGGCGAGCAGTACTTC
TRBJ2-2 | . | TRBV19 | . | CASGGWANTGELFF | TGTGCCAGTGGAGGTTGGGCCAACACCGGGGAGCTGTTTTTT
TRBJ2-2 | . | TRBV3-1/TRBV3-2 | . | CASSPGVTGELFF | TGTGCCAGCAGCCCGGGGGTCACCGGGGAGCTGTTTTTT
TRBJ2-3 | . | TRBV5-1 | TRBD2 | CASSRLAGRGADTQYF | TGCGCCAGCAGTAGGCTGGCGGGCCGGGGGGCAGATACGCAGTATTTT
TRBJ2-1 | . | TRBV3-1/TRBV3-2 | . | CASSQVSLGNEQFF | TGTGCCAGCAGCCAAGTCAGTCTGGGGAATGAGCAGTTCTTC
TRBJ1-1 | . | TRBV4-2 | TRBD1 | CASSVGTANTEAFF | TGTGCCAGCTCAGTGGGGACAGCGAACACTGAAGCTTTCTTT
TRBJ1-2 | . | TRBV12-3/TRBV12-4 | . | CASSLRGSSGYTF | TGTGCCAGCAGTTTAAGAGGGAGTAGTGGCTACACCTTC
TRBJ2-6 | . | TRBV7-2 | TRBD2 | CASSGSLAGSGANVLTF | TGTGCCAGCAGCGGGTCGCTAGCGGGATCTGGGGCCAACGTCCTGACTTTC
TRBJ2-7 | few | TRBV5-1 | TRBD1 | CASSLRQGNEQYF | TGCGCCAGCAGCTTACGACAGGGCAACGAGCAGTACTTC
TRBJ2-1 | few | TRBV23-1 | . | CASRRRDVSSYNEQFF | TGCGCCAGCAGACGTAGGGACGTTAGCTCCTACAATGAGCAGTTCTTC
TRBJ1-1 | once | TRBV7-8 | . | CASSLEGGWNTEAFF | TGTGCCAGCAGCTTAGAAGGGGGGTGGAACACTGAAGCTTTCTTT
TRBJ2-5 | once | TRBV2 | . | CASSEAAQGGETQYF | TGTGCCAGCAGTGAAGCGGCACAGGGAGGAGAGACCCAGTACTTC
TRBJ2-7 | . | TRBV27 | TRBD2 | CASSPGLAGGYEQYF | TGTGCCAGCAGCCCAGGACTAGCGGGAGGGTACGAGCAGTACTTC
TRBJ2-2 | . | TRBV7-9 | . | CASSFDTLGLFF | TGTGCCAGCAGCTTTGACACCCTCGGGCTGTTTTTT
TRBJ1-1 | . | TRBV7-7 | . | CASSYGEGTEAFF | TGTGCTAGCAGCTATGGAGAGGGAACTGAAGCTTTCTTT
TRBJ1-1 | . | TRBV7-2 | . | CASSLRPYSAFF | TGTGCCAGCAGCCTCAGACCTTATAGCGCTTTCTTT
TRBJ2-4 | . | TRBV7-6 | . | CASSLMAGGFQYF | TGTGCCAGCAGCTTAATGGCAGGGGGGTTTCAGTACTTC
TRBJ1-1 | . | TRBV15 | . | CATSSEQGLFAFF | TGTGCCACCAGCAGTGAACAGGGTTTGTTCGCTTTCTTT
TRBJ2-1 | once | TRBV10-2 | . | CASRGGEALSYNEQFF | TGCGCCTCACGAGGCGGCGAAGCACTGTCCTACAATGAGCAGTTCTTC
TRBJ2-1 | . | TRBV27 | TRBD2 | CASSLSSGSLHEQFF | TGTGCCAGCAGTCTCTCTAGCGGGAGCCTACATGAGCAGTTCTTC
TRBJ1-6 | . | TRBV12-5 | . | CASGLVPLGRGIHF | TGTGCTAGTGGTTTGGTACCATTGGGGAGGGGAATCCACTTT
TRBJ1-1 | . | TRBV7-9 | . | CASWGIDRTLNTEAFF | TGTGCCAGCTGGGGAATTGACAGGACCTTGAACACTGAAGCTTTCTTT
TRBJ1-2 | . | TRBV4-1 | . | CASSVYRDTNYGYTF | TGCGCCAGCAGCGTATACCGGGACACCAACTATGGCTACACCTTC
TRBJ1-1 | . | TRBV28 | . | CASATGGPNTEAFF | TGTGCCAGCGCAACCGGGGGACCGAACACTGAAGCTTTCTTT
TRBJ2-3 | . | TRBV27 | TRBD2 | CASSLWASGRTDTQYF | TGTGCCAGCAGTTTATGGGCTAGCGGGAGGACAGATACGCAGTATTTT
TRBJ1-2 | few | TRBV12-5 | TRBD1 | CASGFFMGQGSGYGYTF | TGTGCTAGTGGTTTCTTTATGGGACAGGGGAGCGGCTATGGCTACACCTTC
TRBJ2-2 | . | TRBV10-3 | TRBD1 | CAVQGATSPGELFF | TGTGCCGTCCAGGGGGCTACTAGCCCCGGGGAGCTGTTTTTT
TRBJ1-1 | once | TRBV6-5 | TRBD1 | CASSNRGPNTEAFF | TGTGCCAGCAGTAACAGGGGACCGAACACTGAAGCTTTCTTT
TRBJ2-3 | once | TRBV7-2 | TRBD2 | CASSLEREDTQYF | TGTGCCAGCAGTCTCGAGCGGGAGGATACGCAGTATTTT
TRBJ2-7 | . | TRBV18 | TRBD2 | CASSAREGEQYF | TGTGCCAGCTCTGCCCGGGAGGGCGAGCAGTACTTC
TRBJ2-1 | . | TRBV19 | . | CASTLLAGDSSYNEQFF | TGTGCCAGTACCCTACTTGCCGGGGATAGCTCCTACAATGAGCAGTTCTTC
TRBJ2-7 | . | TRBV6-6 | TRBD2 | CASSYDLAVSYEQYF | TGTGCCAGCAGTTACGATCTAGCGGTCTCCTACGAGCAGTACTTC
TRBJ1-1 | . | TRBV6-2/TRBV6-3 | TRBD1 | CASSSSGTGGYTEAFF | TGTGCCAGCAGTTCGTCCGGGACAGGGGGGTACACTGAAGCTTTCTTT
TRBJ2-1 | . | TRBV5-1 | TRBD2 | CASSLSLAGLNEQFF | TGCGCCAGCAGCTTGTCTCTAGCGGGGCTCAATGAGCAGTTCTTC
TRBJ2-3 | . | TRBV29-1 | . | CSVEMGVSTDTQYF | TGCAGCGTTGAGATGGGGGTTAGCACAGATACGCAGTATTTT